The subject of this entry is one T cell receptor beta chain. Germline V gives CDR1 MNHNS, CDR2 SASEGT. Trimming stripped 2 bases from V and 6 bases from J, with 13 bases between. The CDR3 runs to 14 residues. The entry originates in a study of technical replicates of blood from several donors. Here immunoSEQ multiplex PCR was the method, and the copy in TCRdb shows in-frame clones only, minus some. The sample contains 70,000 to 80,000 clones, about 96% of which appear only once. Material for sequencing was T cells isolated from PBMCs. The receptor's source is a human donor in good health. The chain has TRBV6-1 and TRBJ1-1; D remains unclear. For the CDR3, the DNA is TGTGCCAGCAGTGAAATGGGCAGACGCGCTGAAGCTTTCTTT. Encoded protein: CASSEMGRRAEAFF.